This T cell receptor (beta chain) was recovered during a study of cytomegalovirus exposure and HLA in healthy donors. Broader study findings: Roughly uniform sequencing depth across donors was assumed, possibly incorrectly.

PCR was performed using 60 Vbeta and 13 Jbeta primers. Only in-frame clones appear in the TCRdb table, and some are missing; sequencing was by immunoSEQ multiplex PCR. In the table there are 100,000 to 120,000 clones, nearly 80% of which are singletons. J was trimmed by 7 bases and V by 0 bases; bases with no gene match: 7. This CDR3 spans 16 amino acids. Germline lookup yields CDR1 LGHNA and CDR2 YSLEER. Notes on this clone: Its target is not known.

The sequence was obtained from a man aged 25-45 years in good health and CMV-seronegative. Material for sequencing was PBMCs. The genes are TRBV4-3 and TRBJ1-4; 8 bases are shared with TRBD1. CDR3 in DNA: TGCGCCAGCAGCCAAGATGGAACAGGGGGTGGTGAAAAACTGTTTTTT. This gives the protein CASSQDGTGGGEKLFF.